This T cell receptor beta chain was recorded in a study of shared clonotypes between healthy human individuals. Germline V lookup: CDR1 MNHEY, CDR2 SMNVEV (reference sequence). The CDR3 runs to 16 residues. The germline V and J ends were trimmed by 5 bases and 0 bases, with 14 bases remaining between them. Profiled with immunoSEQ multiplex PCR; TCRdb holds only in-frame clones, not every one. The sample consists of 900,000 to 1,200,000 clones, 70% to 80% of them appearing once. This sequence originates from a man aged 18-30 years in good health. Some clones in this sample may be carry-over from other donors' samples. The sequencing input was memory CD4+ T cells from PBMCs. As to subset: CD45RA-negative fraction. This sequence joins TRBV27 and TRBJ1-3; D possibly corresponds to TRBD1 (5 bases). CDR3 loop: CASSPLGRGSGNTIYF. The CDR3 DNA reads as TGTGCCAGCAGTCCCCTGGGGCGGGGCTCTGGAAACACCATATATTTT.